A selection of T cell receptor beta chains follows, all from one sample in a study. TCRdb reanalysed the 5' RACE reads using MiXCR and keeps one entry per CDR3 protein. The sample has about 50,000 distinct CDR3 sequences; more than 25% are singletons. Sequenced input: naive CD4+ T cells sorted from blood. Receptors were obtained from a female donor with breast cancer. Each CDR3 is given with its conserved first and last residue. Not every row has a clone size; where given, it reads once, few, many or a size class.

CDR3 length	V gene	J gene	clone size	CDR3 protein
13	TRBV29-1	TRBJ2-2	-	CSVGQGISGELFF
13	TRBV2	TRBJ2-7	-	CASGGQGSYEQYF
12	TRBV9	TRBJ2-1	-	CASSPSTGEQFF
12	TRBV6-1	TRBJ2-7	-	CASSLYSYEQYF
16	TRBV7-9	TRBJ2-1	-	CASSLSLAGAVNEQFF
18	TRBV20-1	TRBJ2-1	few	CSAFSNQGTGKTYNEQFF
13	TRBV9	TRBJ2-2	few	CASTRGRTGELFF
15	TRBV12-3/TRBV12-4	TRBJ1-1	few	CASSLSGGLTTEAFF
13	TRBV12-3/TRBV12-4	TRBJ1-1	few	CASSKTVNTEAFF
17	TRBV20-1	TRBJ2-5	few	CSAQSGTSGRAKKTQYF
14	TRBV20-1	TRBJ1-2	-	CSETMIRRSYGYTF
16	TRBV6-5	TRBJ2-5	-	CASSLGAVIPQETQYF
13	TRBV5-1	TRBJ1-2	many	CASSPTDSYGYTF
14	TRBV29-1	TRBJ2-7	many	CSVEVQGAMDEQYF
14	TRBV12-3/TRBV12-4	TRBJ2-3	-	CASSPGDRRDTQYF
12	TRBV10-3	TRBJ2-7	few	CAISPDRGEQYF
12	TRBV6-1	TRBJ2-1	-	CASNDLRNEQFF
14	TRBV20-1	TRBJ1-2	-	CSARGVGGNYGYTF
17	TRBV12-3/TRBV12-4	TRBJ1-3	few	CASSFIDLWDSGNTIYF